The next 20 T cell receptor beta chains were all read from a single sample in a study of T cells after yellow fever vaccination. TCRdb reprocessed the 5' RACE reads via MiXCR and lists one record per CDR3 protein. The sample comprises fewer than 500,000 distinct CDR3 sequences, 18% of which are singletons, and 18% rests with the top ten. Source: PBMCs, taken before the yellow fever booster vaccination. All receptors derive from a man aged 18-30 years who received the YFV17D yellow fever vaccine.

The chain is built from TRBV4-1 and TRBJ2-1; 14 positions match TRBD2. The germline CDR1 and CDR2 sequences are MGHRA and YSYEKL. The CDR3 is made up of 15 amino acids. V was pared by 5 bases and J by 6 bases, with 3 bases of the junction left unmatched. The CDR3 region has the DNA TGCGCCAGCAGCAGGACTAGCGGGGGGAGCAATGAGCAGTTCTTC. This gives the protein CASSRTSGGSNEQFF.

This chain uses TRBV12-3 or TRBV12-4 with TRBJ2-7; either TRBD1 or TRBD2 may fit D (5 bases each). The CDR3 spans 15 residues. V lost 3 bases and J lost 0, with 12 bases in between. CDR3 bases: TGTGCCAGCAGTTTCGGCCCTGGGGGCTCCTACGAGCAGTACTTC. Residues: CASSFGPGGSYEQYF.

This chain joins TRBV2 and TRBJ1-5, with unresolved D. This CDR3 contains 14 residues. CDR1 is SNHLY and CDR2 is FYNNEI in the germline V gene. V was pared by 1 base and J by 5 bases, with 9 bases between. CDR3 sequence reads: CASSEVMNDQPQHF. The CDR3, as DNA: TGTGCCAGCAGTGAAGTGATGAATGATCAGCCCCAGCATTTT.

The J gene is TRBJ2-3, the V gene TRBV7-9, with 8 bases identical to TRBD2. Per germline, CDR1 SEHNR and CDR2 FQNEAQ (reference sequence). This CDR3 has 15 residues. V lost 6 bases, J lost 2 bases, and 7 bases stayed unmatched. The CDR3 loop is CASRSGLAFTDTQYF. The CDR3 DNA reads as TGTGCCAGCAGATCCGGACTAGCCTTCACAGATACGCAGTATTTT.

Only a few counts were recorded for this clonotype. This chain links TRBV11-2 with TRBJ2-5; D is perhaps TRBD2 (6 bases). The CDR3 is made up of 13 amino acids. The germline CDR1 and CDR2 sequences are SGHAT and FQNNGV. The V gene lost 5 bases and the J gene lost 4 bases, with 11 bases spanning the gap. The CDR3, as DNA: TGTGCCAGCAGCCCGGCAGCGGGAGAGACCCAGTACTTC. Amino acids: CASSPAAGETQYF. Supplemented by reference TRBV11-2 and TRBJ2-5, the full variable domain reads EAGVAQSPRYKIIEKRQSVAFWCNPISGHATLYWYQQILGQGPKLLIQFQNNGVVDDSQLPKDRFSAERLKGVDSTLKIQPAKLEDSAVYLCASSPAAGETQYFGPGTRLLVL.

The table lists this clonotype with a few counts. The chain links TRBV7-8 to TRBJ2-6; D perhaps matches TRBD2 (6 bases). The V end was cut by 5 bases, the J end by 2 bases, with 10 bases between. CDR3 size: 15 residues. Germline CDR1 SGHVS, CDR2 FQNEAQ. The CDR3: CASSPWRAGANVLTF. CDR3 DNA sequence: TGTGCCAGCAGCCCCTGGAGGGCTGGGGCCAACGTCCTGACTTTC.

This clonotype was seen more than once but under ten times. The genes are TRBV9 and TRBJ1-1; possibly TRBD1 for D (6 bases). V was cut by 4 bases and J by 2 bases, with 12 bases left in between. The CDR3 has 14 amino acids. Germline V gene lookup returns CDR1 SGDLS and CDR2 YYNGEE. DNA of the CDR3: TGTGCCAGCAGCAAACAGGGTGAAAACACTGAAGCTTTCTTT. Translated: CASSKQGENTEAFF.

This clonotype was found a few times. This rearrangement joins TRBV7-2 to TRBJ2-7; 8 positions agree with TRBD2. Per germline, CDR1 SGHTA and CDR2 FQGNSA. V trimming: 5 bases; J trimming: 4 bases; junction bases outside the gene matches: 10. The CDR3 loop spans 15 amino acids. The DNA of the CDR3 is TGTGCCAGCAGCGCTTTTGCGGGGGGCCAATACGAGCAGTACTTC. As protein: CASSAFAGGQYEQYF.

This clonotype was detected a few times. CDR3 bases: TGTGCCAGCTCACCTTTTTCGTCTGGGTCGGCCTACGAGCAGTACTTC. Protein product: CASSPFSSGSAYEQYF. The chain has TRBV18 and TRBJ2-7; D unresolved. This CDR3 is built from 16 residues. V lost 3 bases and J lost 2, with 17 bases in between. Germline V gives CDR1 KGHSH, CDR2 LQKENI.

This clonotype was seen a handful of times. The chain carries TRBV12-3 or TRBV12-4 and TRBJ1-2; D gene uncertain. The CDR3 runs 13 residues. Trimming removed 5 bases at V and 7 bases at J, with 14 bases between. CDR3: CASSHPTFPGYTF. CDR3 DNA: TGTGCCAGCAGTCACCCGACATTCCCTGGCTACACCTTC.

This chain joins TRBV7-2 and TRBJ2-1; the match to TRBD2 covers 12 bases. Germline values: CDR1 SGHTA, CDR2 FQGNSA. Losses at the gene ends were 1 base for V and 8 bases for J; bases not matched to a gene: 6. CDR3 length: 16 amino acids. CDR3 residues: CASSLGLAGGHYEQFF. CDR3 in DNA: TGTGCCAGCAGCTTAGGCCTAGCGGGGGGGCACTATGAGCAGTTCTTC. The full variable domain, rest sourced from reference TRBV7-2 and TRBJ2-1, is GAGVSQSPSNKVTEKGKDVELRCDPISGHTALYWYRQSLGQGLEFLIYFQGNSAPDKSGLPSDRFSAERTGGSVSTLTIQRTQQEDSAVYLCASSLGLAGGHYEQFFGPGTRLTVL.

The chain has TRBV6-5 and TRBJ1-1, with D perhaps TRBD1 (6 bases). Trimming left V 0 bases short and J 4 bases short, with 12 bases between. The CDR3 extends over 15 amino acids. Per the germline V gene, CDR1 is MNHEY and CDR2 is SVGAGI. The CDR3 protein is CASSYSKGGRTEAFF. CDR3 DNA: TGTGCCAGCAGTTACTCGAAAGGGGGACGCACTGAAGCTTTCTTT.

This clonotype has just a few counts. Written as DNA, the CDR3 is TGTGCCAGCAGCTCGGTGAGCCAAGAGACCCAGTACTTC. Encoded protein: CASSSVSQETQYF. This rearrangement joins TRBV7-3 to TRBJ2-5, with D uncertain. The length of the CDR3 is 13 residues. V was trimmed by 4 bases and J by 1 base, leaving 7 bases between them. Germline values: CDR1 SGHTA, CDR2 FQGTGA.

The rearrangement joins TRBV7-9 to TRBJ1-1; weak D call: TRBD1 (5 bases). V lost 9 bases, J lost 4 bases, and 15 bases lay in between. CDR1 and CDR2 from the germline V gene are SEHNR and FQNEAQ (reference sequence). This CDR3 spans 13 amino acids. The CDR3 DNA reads TGTGCCAGTGGTCTTTCCGGGGGCACTGAAGCTTTCTTT. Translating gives CASGLSGGTEAFF.

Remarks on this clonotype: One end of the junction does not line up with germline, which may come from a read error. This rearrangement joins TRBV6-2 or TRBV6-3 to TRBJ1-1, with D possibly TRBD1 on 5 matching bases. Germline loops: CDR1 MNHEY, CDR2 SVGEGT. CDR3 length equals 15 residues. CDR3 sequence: CAISSRGGGDTEAFF. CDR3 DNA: TGTGCCATCAGTTCCCGTGGCGGGGGGGACACTGAAGCTTTCTTT.

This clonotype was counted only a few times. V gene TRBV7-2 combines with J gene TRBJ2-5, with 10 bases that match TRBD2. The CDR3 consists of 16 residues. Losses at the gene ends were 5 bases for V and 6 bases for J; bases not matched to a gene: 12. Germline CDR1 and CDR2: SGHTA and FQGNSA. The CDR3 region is CASSPPDSGGTKTQYF. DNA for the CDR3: TGTGCCAGCAGCCCCCCTGATAGCGGGGGGACGAAGACCCAGTACTTC.

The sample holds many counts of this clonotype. The CDR3 loop is CSVEAGRTDTQYF. In nucleotides, the CDR3 is TGCAGCGTTGAAGCAGGACGCACAGATACGCAGTATTTT. The chain employs TRBV29-1 and TRBJ2-3; D remains unclear. Germline V lookup: CDR1 SQVTM, CDR2 ANQGSEA. This CDR3 region has 13 residues. The V and J ends lost 1 base and 1 base respectively, with 6 bases between them.

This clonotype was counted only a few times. CDR3 residues: CASSVVDSPYNEQFF. As DNA, the CDR3 is TGTGCCAGCAGCGTAGTTGACAGCCCCTACAATGAGCAGTTCTTC. The chain has TRBV9 and TRBJ2-1; D possibly corresponds to TRBD1 (5 bases). Germline V CDR1 and CDR2: SGDLS, YYNGEE. V lost 0 bases and J 2 bases, leaving 9 bases between the germline ends. This CDR3 comprises 15 residues.

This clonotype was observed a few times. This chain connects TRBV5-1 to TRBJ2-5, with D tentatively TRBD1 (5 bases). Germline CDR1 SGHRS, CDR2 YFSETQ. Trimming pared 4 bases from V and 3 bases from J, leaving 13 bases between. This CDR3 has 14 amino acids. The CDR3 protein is CASSHVQGKETQYF. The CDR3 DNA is TGCGCCAGCAGCCACGTCCAGGGTAAAGAGACCCAGTACTTC. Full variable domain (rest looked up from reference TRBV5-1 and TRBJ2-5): KAGVTQTPRYLIKTRGQQVTLSCSPISGHRSVSWYQQTPGQGLQFLFEYFSETQRNKGNFPGRFSGRQFSNSRSEMNVSTLELGDSALYLCASSHVQGKETQYFGPGTRLLVL.

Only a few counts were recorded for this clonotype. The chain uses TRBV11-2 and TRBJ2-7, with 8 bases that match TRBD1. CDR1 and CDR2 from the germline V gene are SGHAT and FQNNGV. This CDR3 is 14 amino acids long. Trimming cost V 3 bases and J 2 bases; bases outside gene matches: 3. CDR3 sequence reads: CASSFQGAAYEQYF. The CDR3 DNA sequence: TGTGCCAGCAGCTTCCAGGGGGCAGCCTACGAGCAGTACTTC.